The rows below give T cell receptor beta chains drawn from one sample of a study of blood T cells in healthy people across ages. From the 5' RACE reads, TCRdb called clonotypes with MiXCR, one entry per CDR3 protein. The repertoire holds 1.2 million to 1.5 million distinct CDR3 sequences, with approximately 60% as singletons. Sequenced sample: blood. These receptors were taken from a man between 18 and 35 years old in good health. CDR3s include the opening cysteine and the closing phenylalanine or tryptophan. The D gene is left open where the match is weak. For some rows the clone size is stated as once, few or many, or as a class when expanded; others skip it.

d_gene,len,abundance,j_gene,v_gene,CDR3nt,CDR3aa
TRBD1,13,NA,TRBJ2-1,TRBV2,TGTGCCAGCACTGGGGACAGGGGAAATGAGCAGTTCTTC,CASTGDRGNEQFF
NA,16,NA,TRBJ2-7,TRBV20-1,TGCAGTGCTTCCAGACCCGACGGCCGATCAACCTACGAGCAGTACTTC,CSASRPDGRSTYEQYF
NA,14,few,TRBJ1-1,TRBV27,TGTGCCAGCAGTGGACTCCCGGGAGGCACTGAAGCTTTCTTT,CASSGLPGGTEAFF
NA,13,NA,TRBJ1-2,TRBV20-1,TGCAGTGCTAGGACACAGAGCCCCTATGGCTACACCTTC,CSARTQSPYGYTF
TRBD1,16,NA,TRBJ2-1,TRBV7-9,TGTGCCAGCAGGTTCCCAGGGGGCGCGGACTACAATGAGCAGTTCTTC,CASRFPGGADYNEQFF
TRBD2,17,few,TRBJ2-5,TRBV10-3,TGTGCCATCAGTGACCCGTCCGGGAGCGGGGGGGTCAATGAGCAGTACTTC,CAISDPSGSGGVNEQYF
TRBD2,19,NA,TRBJ2-1,TRBV7-8,TGTGCCAGCAGCTTACGGGCCGGGTCGAGGACTAGAATTTACGATGAGCAGTTCTTC,CASSLRAGSRTRIYDEQFF
NA,13,NA,TRBJ2-6,TRBV7-9,TGTGCCAGCAGCTCCACGTCACCGGGCCCGAGGACTTTC,CASSSTSPGPRTF
NA,15,NA,TRBJ1-5,TRBV2,TGTGCCAGCCGGTCAGAGGGTGGGGGCAATCAGCCCCAGCATTTT,CASRSEGGGNQPQHF
NA,14,NA,TRBJ1-2,TRBV7-2,TGTGCCAGCAGCTTATCAGGGAAAAACTATGGCTACACCTTC,CASSLSGKNYGYTF
NA,13,NA,TRBJ1-2,TRBV7-9,TGTGCCATCCCACTCCCCCGGACGGTGGGCTACACCTTC,CAIPLPRTVGYTF
TRBD1,14,NA,TRBJ1-5,TRBV27,TGTGCCAGCAGACCCCAGGGGGCCAATCAGCCCCAGCATTTT,CASRPQGANQPQHF
NA,15,few,TRBJ2-2,TRBV11-2,TGTGCCAGCAGCTTTAGGGGTACGAACACCGGGGAGCTGTTTTTT,CASSFRGTNTGELFF
NA,14,NA,TRBJ2-7,TRBV12-3/TRBV12-4,TGTGCCAGCAGCTTGTCCGGTACACTCTACGAGCAGTACTTC,CASSLSGTLYEQYF
TRBD1,15,NA,TRBJ2-3,TRBV24-1,TGTGCCACTGCAGGCGACAGGGGGCGCCCAGATATGCAGTATTTT,CATAGDRGRPDMQYF
NA,14,NA,TRBJ2-1,TRBV7-2,TGTGCCAGCAGCTTAGCTCAGGGATACTACGAGCAGTGCTTC,CASSLAQGYYEQCF
TRBD1,14,few,TRBJ2-3,TRBV7-9,TGTGCCAATACCGACGGGACAGTGTTTGATACGCAGTATTTT,CANTDGTVFDTQYF
NA,17,NA,TRBJ2-1,TRBV3-1,TGTGCCAGCGAGCGGTTGGGAGGCGACCTTTCCTACAATGAGCAGTTCTTC,CASERLGGDLSYNEQFF
NA,15,NA,TRBJ2-7,TRBV5-5,TGTGCCAGCAGCTTGGTTGGGACGCCCGCCTACGAGCAGTACTTC,CASSLVGTPAYEQYF
TRBD1,14,NA,TRBJ2-7,TRBV6-2/TRBV6-3,TGTGCCAGCAGTGACAGGGGGCTCAGGTACGAGCAGTACTTC,CASSDRGLRYEQYF